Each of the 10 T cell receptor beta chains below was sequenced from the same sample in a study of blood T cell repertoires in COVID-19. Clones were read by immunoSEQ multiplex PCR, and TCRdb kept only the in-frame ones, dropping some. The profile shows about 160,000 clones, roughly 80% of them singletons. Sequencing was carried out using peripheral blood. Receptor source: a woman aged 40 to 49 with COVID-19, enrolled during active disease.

In DNA, the CDR3 is TGTGCCAGCAGCTCACGTTGGCGGGAGGGAGAGTACGAGCAGTACTTC. Translated, it gives CASSSRWREGEYEQYF. The rearrangement joins TRBV4-2 to TRBJ2-7; 9 nucleotides line up with TRBD2. The germline V gene encodes CDR1 LGHNA and CDR2 YNFKEQ. This CDR3 spans 16 amino acids. Losses at the gene ends were 5 bases for V and 4 bases for J; bases not matched to a gene: 12.

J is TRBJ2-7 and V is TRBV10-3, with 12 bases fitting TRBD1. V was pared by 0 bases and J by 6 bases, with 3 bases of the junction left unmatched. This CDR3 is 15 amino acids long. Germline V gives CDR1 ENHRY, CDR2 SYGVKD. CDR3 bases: TGTGCCATCAGTGAGTCAGGGACAGGGGGCGCCGAGCAGTACTTC. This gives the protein CAISESGTGGAEQYF.

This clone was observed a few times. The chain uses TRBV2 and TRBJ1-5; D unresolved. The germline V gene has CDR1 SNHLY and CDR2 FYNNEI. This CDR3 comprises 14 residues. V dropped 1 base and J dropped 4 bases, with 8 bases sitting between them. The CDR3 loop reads CASSEGSRNQPQHF. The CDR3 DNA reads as TGTGCCAGCAGTGAAGGGAGTAGAAATCAGCCCCAGCATTTT.

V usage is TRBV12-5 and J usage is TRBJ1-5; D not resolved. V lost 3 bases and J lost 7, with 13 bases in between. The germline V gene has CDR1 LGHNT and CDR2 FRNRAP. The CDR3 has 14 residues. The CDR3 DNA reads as TGTGCTAGTGGTTTAGAGGGTGTGAAGCAGCCCCAGCATTTT. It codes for CASGLEGVKQPQHF.

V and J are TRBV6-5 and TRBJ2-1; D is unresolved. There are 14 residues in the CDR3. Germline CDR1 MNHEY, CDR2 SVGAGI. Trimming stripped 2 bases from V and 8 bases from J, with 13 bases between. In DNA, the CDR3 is TGTGCCAGCAGTTACCCTACGCAAGGAGATGAGCAGTTCTTC. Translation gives CASSYPTQGDEQFF.

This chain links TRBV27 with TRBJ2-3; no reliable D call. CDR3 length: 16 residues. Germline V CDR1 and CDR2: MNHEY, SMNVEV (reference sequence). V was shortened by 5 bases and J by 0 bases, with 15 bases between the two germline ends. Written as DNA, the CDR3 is TGTGCCAGCAGTCCTCGTCTTTTAACTAGCACAGATACGCAGTATTTT. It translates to CASSPRLLTSTDTQYF.

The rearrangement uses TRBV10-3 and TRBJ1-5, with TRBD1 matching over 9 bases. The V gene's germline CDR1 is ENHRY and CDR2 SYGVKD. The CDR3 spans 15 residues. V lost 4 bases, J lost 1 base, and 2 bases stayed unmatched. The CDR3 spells CAISATGGSNQPQHF. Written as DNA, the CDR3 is TGTGCCATCAGTGCGACAGGGGGAAGCAATCAGCCCCAGCATTTT.

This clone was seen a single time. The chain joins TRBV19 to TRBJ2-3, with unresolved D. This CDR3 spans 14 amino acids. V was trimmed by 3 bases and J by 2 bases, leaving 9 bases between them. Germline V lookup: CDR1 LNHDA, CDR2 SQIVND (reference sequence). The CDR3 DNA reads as TGTGCCAGTAGTATGGTGCAGTACACAGATACGCAGTATTTT. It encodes CASSMVQYTDTQYF.

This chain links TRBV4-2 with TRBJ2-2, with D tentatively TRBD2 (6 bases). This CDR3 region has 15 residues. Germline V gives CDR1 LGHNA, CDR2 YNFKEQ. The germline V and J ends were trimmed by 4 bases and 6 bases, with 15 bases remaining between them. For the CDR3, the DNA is TGTGCCAGCAGCCCCAGCGGGCCACGGGCCGGGGAGCTGTTTTTT. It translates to CASSPSGPRAGELFF.

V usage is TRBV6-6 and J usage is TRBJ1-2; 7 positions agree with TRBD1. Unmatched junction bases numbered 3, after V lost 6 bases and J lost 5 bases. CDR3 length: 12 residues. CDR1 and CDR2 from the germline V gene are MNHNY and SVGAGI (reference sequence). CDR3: CASSLGQYGYTF. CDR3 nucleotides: TGTGCCAGCAGCCTGGGACAGTATGGCTACACCTTC.